Below, 15 T cell receptor beta chains from the same sample are listed, as sequenced in a study of CD8 T cells in ankylosing spondylitis. MiXCR was run by TCRdb on the 5' RACE reads, yielding one entry per CDR3 protein. The data contain some 250,000 distinct CDR3 sequences, approximately 24% of them singletons. The sequenced sample was blood, either unsorted or a sorted T cell fraction (not recorded which). The receptors originated from a male donor with ankylosing spondylitis or in good health (not recorded which).

The sample holds many counts of this clonotype. The chain combines TRBV29-1 with TRBJ1-5, with 9 nucleotides matching TRBD1. In germline, CDR1 is SQVTM, CDR2 ANQGSEA. V was clipped by 6 bases and J by 6 bases; unmatched bases: 3. The CDR3 has 12 amino acids. Here the CDR3 DNA reads TGCAGCGTGGGACAGGGCAGTCAGCCCCAGCATTTT. Translation: CSVGQGSQPQHF.

V usage is TRBV20-1 and J usage is TRBJ2-2; tentative D call: TRBD1 (7 bases). Germline CDR1 reads DFQATT; CDR2 reads SNEGSKA (reference sequence). V gave up 1 base and J gave up 7 bases, with 28 bases separating them. The CDR3 totals 19 residues. In DNA form, the CDR3 reads TGCAGTGCTAGAGGCCCCACACCCGGTGGTAGCAGGGGGGTCGGGGAGCTGTTTTTT. It codes for CSARGPTPGGSRGVGELFF.

This clonotype has just a few counts. J is TRBJ2-3 and V is TRBV20-1; 7 bases align to TRBD2. Germline CDR1 is DFQATT and CDR2 is SNEGSKA (reference sequence). This CDR3 is built from 17 residues. After removal of 3 bases from V and 2 bases from J, the junction contained 14 bases not matched to a gene. The CDR3: CSASGGMVLLTTDTQYF. CDR3 sequence (DNA): TGCAGTGCTAGCGGGGGGATGGTATTGCTTACCACAGATACGCAGTATTTT.

The rearrangement joins TRBV12-3 or TRBV12-4 to TRBJ2-3; 8 bases line up with TRBD1. J was trimmed by 5 bases and V by 7 bases; bases with no gene match: 8. The CDR3 is 14 residues long. The CDR3, as DNA: TGTGCCAGCACCCGGACACAGGGGGGAGATACGCAGTATTTT. It translates to CASTRTQGGDTQYF.

As for this clonotype: It may be a read error: a sequence one base away is much more abundant. The CDR3 DNA sequence: TGTGCCATCAGTGACCCCCCGGACTGGGGTAGGGGCACATATACGCAGTATTTT. This gives the protein CAISDPPDWGRGTYTQYF. V usage is TRBV10-3 and J usage is TRBJ2-3, with D perhaps given as TRBD1 or TRBD2 (5 bases each). There are 18 residues in the CDR3. Per germline, CDR1 ENHRY and CDR2 SYGVKD.

This clonotype turned up a few times. V is TRBV20-1 and J is TRBJ2-3; 7 bases match TRBD1. The CDR3 consists of 12 residues. Germline CDR1 and CDR2: DFQATT and SNEGSKA (reference sequence). V lost 3 bases to trimming and J lost 4 bases; unmatched junction nucleotides: 1. The CDR3 DNA is TGCAGTGCTAGGCAGGGGGCAGATACGCAGTATTTT. It codes for CSARQGADTQYF.

The sample holds many counts of this clonotype. The V gene is TRBV6-5, the J gene TRBJ2-3; D ambiguous. The CDR3 is made up of 8 amino acids. Germline assignment: CDR1 MNHEY and CDR2 SVGAGI. CDR3 nucleotide sequence: TGTGCGAGAAGAAAGCAGTATTTT. Its translation: CARRKQYF.

This clonotype was detected ten times or more. V gene TRBV12-3 or TRBV12-4 combines with J gene TRBJ2-5; D remains ambiguous. The length of the CDR3 is 13 residues. V lost 6 bases and J lost 3, with 11 bases in between. The CDR3: CASSPPPEETQYF. DNA for the CDR3: TGTGCCAGCAGCCCACCCCCAGAAGAGACCCAGTACTTC.

V gene TRBV20-1 combines with J gene TRBJ2-2, with TRBD2 matching 11 bases. Germline CDR1 is DFQATT and CDR2 is SNEGSKA (reference sequence). V gave up 6 bases and J gave up 3 bases; unmatched junction bases: 12. CDR3 length equals 17 residues. DNA of the CDR3: TGCAGTGCAACCGCTAGCGGGGGGTATCGGGACACCGGGGAGCTGTTTTTT. It specifies CSATASGGYRDTGELFF.

V gene TRBV12-3 or TRBV12-4 combines with J gene TRBJ2-3; 7 bases map to TRBD2. The length of the CDR3 is 15 residues. V lost 5 bases, J lost 5 bases, and 10 bases stayed unmatched. The CDR3 loop reads CASSGYSGVGDTQYF. The CDR3 DNA follows: TGTGCCAGCAGTGGTTACAGCGGGGTGGGAGATACGCAGTATTTT.

This clonotype has a count of ten or more. V and J are TRBV12-3 or TRBV12-4 and TRBJ1-4; D is uncertain. This CDR3 spans 11 amino acids. Trimming took off 3 bases at V and 7 bases at J, with 3 bases between the two ends. CDR3 nucleotide sequence: TGTGCCAGCAGTTTGTCTGAAAAACTGTTTTTT. This translates into CASSLSEKLFF.

Many counts were recorded for this clonotype. The chain joins TRBV20-1 to TRBJ2-2; weak D call: TRBD2 (6 bases). The CDR3 is 14 amino acids. V dropped 5 bases and J dropped 5 bases, with 15 bases sitting between them. CDR1 DFQATT and CDR2 SNEGSKA come from the germline V gene (reference sequence). CDR3 amino acids: CSASKGRRTGELFF. CDR3 coding DNA: TGCAGTGCTTCCAAAGGGAGGCGAACCGGGGAGCTGTTTTTT.

V and J are TRBV6-1 and TRBJ2-3; possibly TRBD1 for D (5 bases). V was clipped by 6 bases and J by 2 bases, with 9 bases between them. The CDR3 is made up of 13 amino acids. Looked up from germline, CDR1 is MNHNS and CDR2 is SASEGT. CDR3 region: CASRGAVTDTQYF. The DNA for the CDR3 is TGTGCCAGCAGAGGGGCAGTCACAGATACGCAGTATTTT.

The chain has TRBV30 and TRBJ1-5; D gene unclear. CDR1 and CDR2 from the germline V gene are GTSNPN and SVGIG (reference sequence). The CDR3 covers 13 residues. Trimming left V 3 bases short and J 5 bases short, with 11 bases between. Here the CDR3 reads CAWSEDGDQPQHF. The CDR3 bases are TGTGCCTGGAGCGAGGACGGAGATCAGCCCCAGCATTTT.

This clonotype was recorded many times. The rearrangement joins TRBV12-3 or TRBV12-4 to TRBJ1-5, with no clear D. Trimming took 3 bases from V and 2 from J, leaving 5 bases between them. There are 13 residues in the CDR3. CDR3 nucleotides: TGTGCCAGCAGTTTCCAGGGCAATCAGCCCCAGCATTTT. Its protein product is CASSFQGNQPQHF.